This entry describes one TCR beta chain. Its antigen is still unknown. It has no much larger one-base neighbor in the sample; base qualities were not kept. PBMCs were isolated by Ficoll-Paque density gradient centrifugation. The sample was run on an Illumina NovaSeq 6000. TCRalpha and TCRbeta cDNA libraries were constructed by 5'RACE with constant-segment primers, with sample barcodes and unique molecular identifiers being introduced. RNA was extracted from every sample with Trizol reagent. Amplification of the libraries took two PCR steps, and the second step added a second sample barcode plus Illumina TruSeq adapters. Sequencing of libraries was performed on an Illumina NovaSeq with 2 x 150 bp paired-end reads. The source study handled its data this way. With migec v1.2.7, reads were demultiplexed and then collapsed into UMI-guided consensus sequences. Using mixcr v2.1.11, UMI consensuses were aligned to TRA and TRB V and J templates and then assembled into clonotypes. A clonotype was counted as expanded or contracted only when both edgeR and NoisET called the clonotype significant, with the noise models trained on biological replicates. For edgeR calls, the thresholds were a false discovery rate-adjusted p below 0.01 and a log2 fold-change of 1. As an exploratory analysis of dynamics, max-normalized trajectories of the 1000 most abundant clonotypes were examined with PCA combined with hierarchical clustering. Each responding clone was given a CD4 or CD8 phenotype based on the CD4+ and CD8+ repertoires, which had been sequenced separately. TCRdb reran the public reads through fastp at Q25 and MiXCR, keeping productive beta chains. One record per CDR3 amino acid sequence lists the most common genes and DNA. The V and J calls were not made by the authors but by TCRdb's processing. The table for this sample lists about 430,000 distinct CDR3 sequences; 20% to 30% of them were counted only once. Jointly, the top ten make up 7% to 9.5% of the sample.

This sample is part of a study of T-cell memory formation after mild COVID-19 (dated by TCRdb to the early 2020s). About the full investigation: Most TCR sequence clusters were specific to one of the two donors. Two young, previously healthy adult volunteers made up the cohort, one male and one female. In two donors, T-cell clones that expanded and contracted after mild COVID-19 were tracked by sequencing TCRalpha and TCRbeta repertoires over time.

Broader findings and caveats from the paper: Clones contracting from day 15 to 85 had balanced CD4/CD8 phenotypes, while a second wave expanding from day 15 to 37 was biased towards CD4+. Contracting CD4+ clones were located mainly in the CM and EM memory subsets, whereas CD8+ clones were found to be enriched in EMRA. The study included only a couple of mild cases, and larger cohorts that include severe cases with pre-infection samples were judged to be necessary. SARS-CoV-2 specificity of the second-wave clones peaking on day 37 was not confirmed. The detection of some responding clones in pre-infection memory suggests that pre-existing cross-reactive memory T cells joined the SARS-CoV-2 response.

Germline trimming: 5 bases from V, 6 bases from J; junction bases outside gene matches: 8. Reading the germline V gene (reference sequence) gives CDR1 MNHEY and CDR2 SMNVEV. Taken from cysteine to phenylalanine, the CDR3 has 14 residues. Kept here is only the CDR3 DNA, which spans 42 bases and is read in frame from base 1. Material: PBMCs or a T cell subset sorted from them (not recorded which). This TCR came from an adult woman who had mild COVID-19 (a few samples of this study predate the infection). The sample titles of this study are shuffled in the database, so cell type and time point are left out; the donor was told from shared clones. The chain links TRBV27 with TRBJ1-1; TRBD1 matches 8 bases in the middle. In nucleotide form, the sequence is TGTGCCAGCAGTCTCTCCGGACAGGGTCCTGAAGCTTTCTTT. This gives the protein CASSLSGQGPEAFF.